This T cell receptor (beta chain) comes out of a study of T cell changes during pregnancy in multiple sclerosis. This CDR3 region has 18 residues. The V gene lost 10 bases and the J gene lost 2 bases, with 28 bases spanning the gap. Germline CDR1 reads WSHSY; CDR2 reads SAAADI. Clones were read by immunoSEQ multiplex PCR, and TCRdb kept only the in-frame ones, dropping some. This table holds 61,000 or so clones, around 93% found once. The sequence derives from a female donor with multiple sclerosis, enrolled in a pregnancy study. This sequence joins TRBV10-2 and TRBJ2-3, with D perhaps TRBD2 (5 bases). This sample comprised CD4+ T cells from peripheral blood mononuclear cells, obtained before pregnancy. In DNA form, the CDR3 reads TGCGCCACCACAAAACCAACGCTCGGGGTCGGCAACACAGATACGCAGTATTTT. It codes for CATTKPTLGVGNTDTQYF.